Each of the 23 T cell receptor beta chains below was sequenced from the same sample in a study of T-cell reconstitution after alpha-beta-depleted transplantation in children (dated by TCRdb to about 2016). Reading the label with the study, this specimen's treatment or condition is: allogeneic hematopoietic cell transplantation with graft depleted of TCRalphabeta T cells and CD19 B cells. Preparation of the library involved PCR. Sequencing took place on an Illumina HiSeq 2500. TCR libraries were prepared with molecular barcoding, using unique molecular identifiers to normalize TCRbeta repertoire quantification. The public reads were reanalyzed by TCRdb: fastp trimming at Q25, MiXCR alignment, in-frame beta chains only. Each record represents a unique CDR3 protein, reported with the most common genes and DNA among its rows. The sample yields some 840,000 distinct CDR3 sequences; under 20% were counted once. Of the sample, around 5.3% falls within the top ten clones.

The sample consisted of PBMCs, mostly from graft donor cells, taken 360 days after TCRalphabeta/CD19-depleted stem cell transplant. These receptors all come from a male patient between 5 and 17 years old who had a stem cell transplant for acute lymphoblastic leukemia, so the T cells may come from the graft donor.

This clonotype was seen more than once but under ten times. The genes are TRBV7-2 and TRBJ2-4; perhaps D is TRBD1 or TRBD2 (5 bases each). The V and J ends lost 5 bases and 7 bases respectively, with 18 bases between them. The CDR3 extends over 15 amino acids. CDR1 is SGHTA and CDR2 is FQGNSA in the germline V gene. As DNA, the CDR3 is TGTGCCAGCAGCCCAGGGCCCGGGGTTATGAACATTCAGTACTTC. Residues: CASSPGPGVMNIQYF.

J is TRBJ2-1 and V is TRBV29-1; 8 bases map to TRBD2. The CDR3 loop spans 13 amino acids. The germline V gene has CDR1 SQVTM and CDR2 ANQGSEA. V gave up 8 bases and J gave up 6 bases; unmatched junction bases: 9. The CDR3 nucleotides are TGCAGCACCCCGGGGGCGGGGGGCAATGAGCAGTTCTTC. Its protein is CSTPGAGGNEQFF.

V is TRBV12-3 or TRBV12-4 and J is TRBJ2-7; a weak D match, TRBD2 (5 bases). CDR3 length: 14 residues. V was shortened by 4 bases and J by 4 bases, with 14 bases between the two germline ends. The CDR3 DNA sequence: TGTGCCAGCAGTTCCCGCGGGCTTTCGTACGAGCAGTACTTC. It is translated as CASSSRGLSYEQYF.

This rearrangement joins TRBV5-5 to TRBJ2-3; D is perhaps TRBD1 (6 bases). The CDR3 length is 17 residues. V was clipped by 4 bases and J by 0 bases, with 18 bases between them. CDR1 and CDR2 from the germline V gene are SGHKS and YYEKEE (reference sequence). In nucleotides, the CDR3 is TGTGCCAGCAGCCATTATGTAGTGACAGGTAGCACAGATACGCAGTATTTT. Translation: CASSHYVVTGSTDTQYF.

This clonotype turned up a few times. This chain links TRBV16 with TRBJ2-7; 10 bases map to TRBD1. Germline CDR1 reads KGHSY; CDR2 reads FQNENV. The CDR3 extends over 20 amino acids. J gave up 2 bases and V 1 base, and 17 bases lay outside the gene matches. The CDR3 DNA follows: TGTGCCAGCAGCCAATATGACGGGACAGGGGATTTTGAAAATCCCTACGAGCAGTACTTC. Translation gives CASSQYDGTGDFENPYEQYF.

This clonotype was seen ten or more times. This chain uses TRBV24-1 with TRBJ2-1, with D possibly matching TRBD2 (6 bases). Trimming removed 4 bases at V and 7 bases at J, with 31 bases between. The CDR3 is made up of 20 amino acids. Germline CDR1 KGHDR, CDR2 SFDVKD. CDR3 bases: TGTGCCACCAGTGACTCACCTTTCCTTCGGAGCGGAGGGGATCTTAATGAGCAGTTCTTC. Its translation: CATSDSPFLRSGGDLNEQFF.

The V call is TRBV2, the J call TRBJ2-1, with 11 bases fitting TRBD2. This CDR3 is 15 amino acids long. Germline CDR1 and CDR2: SNHLY and FYNNEI. The J segment lost 4 bases and the V segment lost 6 bases, leaving 5 bases of the junction unmatched. The CDR3 sequence: CASRRLAGPYNEQFF. DNA for the CDR3: TGTGCCAGCAGACGACTAGCGGGACCTTACAATGAGCAGTTCTTC. The full variable domain, its missing parts supplied by reference TRBV2 and TRBJ2-1, is EPEVTQTPSHQVTQMGQEVILRCVPISNHLYFYWYRQILGQKVEFLVSFYNNEISEKSEIFDDQFSVERPDGSNFTLKIRSTKLEDSAMYFCASRRLAGPYNEQFFGPGTRLTVL.

This clonotype was picked up a small number of times. The chain joins TRBV28 to TRBJ1-4; 7 bases are a match to TRBD1. Germline values: CDR1 MDHEN, CDR2 SYDVKM. This CDR3 spans 14 amino acids. The V and J ends lost 1 base and 10 bases, in that order; junction bases with no gene match: 6. The CDR3 bases are TGTGCCAGCAGTTTATCAGGGGGACCGCGAAAACTGTTTTTT. Protein: CASSLSGGPRKLFF.

This clonotype has more than one count but fewer than ten. The J gene is TRBJ2-3, the V gene TRBV3-1; 12 positions agree with TRBD1. J lost 6 bases, V lost 2 bases, and 9 bases had no gene match. Looked up from germline, CDR1 is LGHDT and CDR2 is YNNKEL (reference sequence). The CDR3 totals 17 residues. Here the CDR3 DNA reads TGTGCCAGCAGCCAACTACGAGGGACAGGGGGCTCGGATACGCAGTATTTT. Its protein is CASSQLRGTGGSDTQYF.

The chain is built from TRBV25-1 and TRBJ1-1, with a weak D call TRBD1 (5 bases). The CDR3 runs to 14 residues. The ends were cut back, 4 bases at V and 7 bases at J, with 16 bases in the middle. Looked up from germline, CDR1 is MGHDK and CDR2 is SYGVNS. The chain's CDR3 is CASSVPQGKGEAFF. The CDR3 coding sequence is TGTGCCAGCAGTGTCCCGCAGGGTAAGGGTGAAGCTTTCTTT.

The chain links TRBV20-1 to TRBJ2-4; 10 bases are shared with TRBD1. The CDR3 has 16 residues. V trimming: 0 bases; J trimming: 3 bases; junction bases outside the gene matches: 5. CDR1 is DFQATT and CDR2 is SNEGSKA in the germline V gene (reference sequence). This CDR3 reads CSARDFGQGVKNIQYF. CDR3 DNA: TGCAGTGCTAGAGATTTTGGACAGGGGGTCAAAAACATTCAGTACTTC.

This clonotype was recorded a few times. The gene calls are TRBV11-3 and TRBJ2-1; 9 bases align to TRBD1. Looked up from germline, CDR1 is SGHNT and CDR2 is YENEEA. Trimming removed 9 bases from V and 10 bases from J; junction bases left unmatched: 13. The CDR3 spans 14 residues. CDR3 loop: CASGPGQGHEEQFF. The CDR3 coding sequence is TGTGCCAGTGGCCCGGGACAGGGACATGAGGAGCAGTTCTTC.

The chain joins TRBV19 to TRBJ2-2; 10 bases align to TRBD1. V trimming: 7 bases; J trimming: 7 bases; junction bases outside the gene matches: 12. Per germline, CDR1 LNHDA and CDR2 SQIVND (reference sequence). This CDR3 has 16 residues. This CDR3 reads CASTTTGGAYYGELFF. The CDR3 DNA sequence: TGTGCCAGTACCACGACAGGGGGCGCTTATTACGGGGAGCTGTTTTTT.

J is TRBJ2-3 and V is TRBV9; tentative D call: TRBD2 (7 bases). V lost 3 bases to trimming and J lost 4 bases, with 21 bases between them. Germline V gene lookup returns CDR1 SGDLS and CDR2 YYNGEE. The CDR3 runs to 17 residues. The CDR3 loop reads CASSAYGGAKWPDTQYF. The DNA for the CDR3 is TGTGCCAGCAGCGCCTATGGGGGGGCCAAGTGGCCAGATACGCAGTATTTT.

J is TRBJ1-2 and V is TRBV27, with D uncertain. The germline V and J ends were trimmed by 5 bases and 4 bases, with 11 bases remaining between them. Per germline, CDR1 MNHEY and CDR2 SMNVEV (reference sequence). The CDR3 sequence is 13 residues long. The CDR3 region is CASSTKGFYGYTF. The CDR3 DNA follows: TGTGCCAGCAGTACCAAGGGATTCTATGGCTACACCTTC.

There are a few counts of this clonotype. V usage is TRBV12-3 or TRBV12-4 and J usage is TRBJ2-2; the D is unclear. The CDR3 has 17 residues. The ends were cut back, 7 bases at V and 1 base at J, with 19 bases in the middle. Here the CDR3 reads CASTVSRTVWNTGELFF. The CDR3 bases are TGTGCCAGCACCGTTTCCCGAACCGTCTGGAACACCGGGGAGCTGTTTTTT.

This clonotype has only a few counts. V usage is TRBV2 and J usage is TRBJ2-1, with D possibly matching TRBD2 (5 bases). The CDR3 length is 16 residues. The V gene lost 1 base and the J gene lost 4 bases, with 14 bases spanning the gap. Germline CDR1 reads SNHLY; CDR2 reads FYNNEI. CDR3 protein: CASSEGSGEKYNEQFF. The DNA of the CDR3 is TGTGCCAGCAGTGAAGGGAGTGGGGAGAAGTACAATGAGCAGTTCTTC.

This clonotype was counted only a few times. The chain uses TRBV5-1 and TRBJ2-1, with TRBD2 identical over 10 bases. Germline loops: CDR1 SGHRS, CDR2 YFSETQ. Trimming at V came to 3 bases and at J to 6 bases, leaving 6 bases not matched to a gene. This CDR3 is 15 amino acids long. For the CDR3, the DNA is TGCGCCAGCAGCTCAGCTAGCGGGAGTCGCAATGAGCAGTTCTTC. As protein: CASSSASGSRNEQFF.

The table lists this clonotype with many counts. The chain combines TRBV29-1 with TRBJ2-1, with 11 positions matching TRBD1. The CDR3 has 13 amino acids. Trimming cost V 2 bases and J 8 bases; bases outside gene matches: 2. Germline V gene data show CDR1 as SQVTM and CDR2 as ANQGSEA. This CDR3 reads CSVERDRGYEQFF. CDR3 DNA sequence: TGCAGCGTTGAAAGGGACAGGGGGTATGAGCAGTTCTTC.

The V call is TRBV27, the J call TRBJ2-2, with 8 bases lining up with TRBD1. Germline CDR1 MNHEY, CDR2 SMNVEV (reference sequence). The CDR3 has 15 residues. V shed 4 bases and J 6 bases; nucleotides not matched to a gene: 7. The DNA for the CDR3 is TGTGCCAGCAGTTCCCTCTACAGGGGGTCCGGGGAGCTGTTTTTT. Translation gives CASSSLYRGSGELFF.

Only a few counts were recorded for this clonotype. This chain uses TRBV20-1 with TRBJ2-7, with D tentatively TRBD2 (6 bases). V was cut by 3 bases and J by 4 bases, with 13 bases left in between. The CDR3 has 13 residues. CDR1 is DFQATT and CDR2 is SNEGSKA in the germline V gene (reference sequence). CDR3 DNA sequence: TGCAGTGCTAGTAATAGCGGCAGATACGAGCAGTACTTC. Translation: CSASNSGRYEQYF.

This clonotype was counted only a few times. This chain links TRBV13 with TRBJ2-7; 7 bases agree with TRBD1. There are 17 residues in the CDR3. The V gene's germline CDR1 is PRHDT and CDR2 FYEKMQ (reference sequence). The V gene end was trimmed by 2 bases and the J gene end by 0 bases; junction bases not matched to a gene: 10. In DNA, the CDR3 is TGTGCCAGCAGCTTACGAAGACAGGGCAGGAGCTCCTACGAGCAGTACTTC. The encoded protein is CASSLRRQGRSSYEQYF.

This clonotype appeared many times. The CDR3, as DNA: TGTGCCAGCACCCTAGGACACGAGCAGTACTTC. It translates to CASTLGHEQYF. V and J are TRBV12-3 or TRBV12-4 and TRBJ2-7, with D uncertain. The V end lost 7 bases, the J end lost 5 bases, and 9 bases lay between the germline ends. The CDR3 length is 11 residues.